The rows below give T cell receptor beta chains drawn from one sample of a study of cytomegalovirus exposure and HLA in healthy donors. Here immunoSEQ multiplex PCR was the method, and the copy in TCRdb shows in-frame clones only, minus some. The table lists 150,000 to 250,000 clones, roughly 82% of them singletons, with over 10% in the top ten. The sequencing sample was made of PBMCs. The receptors here all came from a woman under 40 in good health and CMV-seropositive. CDR3s include the opening cysteine and the closing phenylalanine or tryptophan. Fields, in order: D gene, V gene, J gene, CDR3 DNA, CDR3 protein. The D gene is left open where the match is weak.

>TRBD1|TRBV25-1|TRBJ2-7
TGTGCCAGCACCGGACCCCGGACAGGGGTATTCTACGAGCAGTACTTC
CASTGPRTGVFYEQYF
>TRBD2|TRBV7-3|TRBJ2-2
TGTGCCAGCAGCTCAAACCCCTGGACTAGCGGGAGGGCCTCATATGGGGAGCTGTTTTTT
CASSSNPWTSGRASYGELFF
>TRBD1|TRBV19|TRBJ1-5
TGTGCCAGTACCCCGACAGGGGGAAATCAGCCCCAGCATTTT
CASTPTGGNQPQHF
>NA|TRBV2|TRBJ2-7
TGTGCCAGCAGTGTTTGGGGGGACGAGCAGTACTTC
CASSVWGDEQYF
>TRBD2|TRBV5-5|TRBJ2-1
TGTGCCAGCAGACCGAATATAGCGGGAGGTGAGCAGTTCTTC
CASRPNIAGGEQFF
>NA|TRBV11-2|TRBJ2-7
TGTGCCAGCAGGCGGAGGGCAGTCCCTGATGGTGAGCAGTACTTC
CASRRRAVPDGEQYF
>NA|TRBV27|TRBJ1-3
TGTGCCAGCAGTCCGCAGGGAGGGGACACCATATATTTT
CASSPQGGDTIYF
>NA|TRBV6-4|TRBJ2-2
TGTGCCAGCAGTGCGAGCTTCCACACCGGGGAGCTGTTTTTT
CASSASFHTGELFF
>TRBD2|TRBV14|TRBJ2-1
TGTGCCAGCAGCCAGTGGCTAGCGGGAACCGGGGGTGAGCAGTTCTTC
CASSQWLAGTGGEQFF
>NA|TRBV6-1|TRBJ1-1
TGTGCCAGCAGTCCCAGAGCGGCAGCGAAAGCTTTCTTT
CASSPRAAAKAFF